This record looks at one TCR beta chain sequence and its context. Its antigen target is currently unknown. Libraries were prepared through the immunoSEQ multiplex PCR assay. For the multiplex PCR, a mixture combining 60 forward primers for TCR Vbeta segments and 13 reverse primers for TCR Jbeta segments was used. Amplification of the CDR3 region of rearranged TCR beta genes was performed with a multiplex PCR assay on genomic DNA. The Illumina HiSeq System was used to sequence the amplified TCR beta libraries as 87-base-pair reads. The authors' analysis ran thus. A later analysis counted about 80 million unique TCR beta chains across the 500 to 850 repertoires, and some 11 million of these chains were shared by at least two donors. To remove PCR and sequencing errors, raw reads were error-corrected and collapsed into unique sequences using a nearest-neighbor algorithm that merged closely related sequences. V, D and J gene segments were assigned by aligning CDR3 sequences to IMGT reference sequences. For a sequence to be retained, at least a six-nucleotide match to both a V gene segment and a J gene segment was required. Rearrangements were called productive when the CDR3 lacked stop codons and stayed in frame with V and J; all others were non-productive. Following IMGT convention, CDR3 was defined as the stretch from the second conserved V-encoded cysteine to the conserved J-encoded phenylalanine. Sequences without an unambiguous match to a single V gene segment were excluded from the earlier analysis of about 640 of the donors. In an earlier analysis of approximately 560 of the donors, a V segment was called functional when productive rearrangements were above 56.7%, and segregating when the standard deviation between donors exceeded 5%. To diagnose cytomegalovirus status from the catalog of TCR beta chain sequences, a statistical classification framework was built. In a later analysis, V and J genes were assigned by comparing TCR nucleotide sequences against IMGT/GENE-DB human TR gene sequences. A later analysis assigned CDR3 sequences and most-parsimonious VDJ recombination scenarios with the TCRdist pipeline. In a later analysis, each TCR beta chain was defined by its CDR3 amino acid sequence together with its V-gene family, and reads without a unique V-gene family were excluded. As a way to deal with suspected cross-contamination and a sequencing artifact, a later analysis dropped 450 to 600 nucleotide sequences that were highly shared and had low generation probability. For each public chain, a later analysis derived a clonal expansion index from normalized ranks of inferred template counts within each repertoire. Generation probabilities in a later analysis came from a VDJ recombination model fitted to out-of-frame rearrangements, and those results were checked against IGoR. In a later analysis, TCR-TCR, TCR-HLA and TCR-CMV co-occurrence was scored with hypergeometric tests, and a repertoire-size bias correction was applied to TCR pairs. To estimate false discovery rates, a later analysis permuted the HLA or CMV assignments 20 times. In a later analysis, co-occurring TCRs were grouped with DBSCAN, and TCRdist sequence similarity was added when clustering was performed within HLA-allele-positive subsets. Repertoires with fewer than 30,000 or more than 120,000 public chains were left out of co-occurrence clustering, as were five repertoires with anomalous nucleotide sharing. TCRdb limited this immuneACCESS table to in-frame rearrangements with V and J called. A share of clones is missing; checked studies link under half to unresolved V genes, and the rest is unexplained. V, J and clone size reflect that table, while D and trimming were determined from the DNA. This sample's table contains about 190,000 clones. Clones ranked in the top ten supply around 0.95% of the sample.

The CDR3 goes from the cysteine to the phenylalanine over 15 residues. Of the read, only the CDR3 DNA is kept; its 45 bases are in frame from base 1. V loses 0 bases at its end and J loses 11 bases; junction bases beyond the gene matches: 13. The germline V gene specifies SNHLY as CDR1 and FYNNEI as CDR2. The data originate from a study of cytomegalovirus exposure and HLA in healthy donors listed by TCRdb under 2017. Regarding the study in general: According to an earlier analysis of 587 of the donors, about 170 million T cells yielded 120 million or so unique TCR beta sequences and 250 to 350 Gb of sequence data. Every discovery cohort repertoire had been produced on one sequencing platform. HLA typing covered class I and class II loci at four-digit resolution. Of the roughly 430 genotyped donors, around 81% fell in the genetic ancestry cluster associated with self-reported Caucasian donors. Roughly 300 gigabases of sequencing data and 75 million to 85 million unique TCR sequences made up an early release that covered under 750 HLA-typed donors. Across approximately 420 genotyped donors of the cohort, an average of about 240,000 unique TCR beta nucleotide sequences per donor were sequenced, and around 19% of those sequences were non-productive. Typing coverage varied by locus: about 620-630 donors for A, B, C, DRB1 and DQB1; around 560 for DQA1; about 570 for DPA1; some 470 for DPB1. In a later genetic analysis, genome-wide SNP genotypes for about 65% of the 666 donors were used, and that subset was treated as a discovery cohort. In an earlier analysis of more than 550 of the donors, high-throughput TCR beta sequencing was used to judge whether each TCR beta V gene segment behaved as functional or pseudogenic. The later analysis used no new phenotypic data to find candidate immune exposures, relying instead on TCR beta sequences and their occurrence across donors. Besides the first cohort of 500 to 700 subjects, a separate validation cohort made up of roughly 130 different subjects was used. The study used immunosequencing to profile the T cell repertoires of approximately 640 subjects and linked those repertoires to cytomegalovirus serostatus. To predict cytomegalovirus infection status, the study brought together high-throughput TCR immunosequencing, statistical association of individual TCRs with disease status, and machine learning. Alongside the repertoire data, information on donor age, sex, ethnicity and CMV serostatus was compiled. To study patterns of TCR occurrence, a later analysis re-analyzed previously published TCR beta repertoires from several hundred donors and added high-resolution HLA genotyping. Because of strong linkage in the cohort, a few DR-DQ haplotypes were treated as single units for association and clustering. The study was designed to test whether signatures of past pathogen exposure could be identified by cataloging public T cell receptors.

The cohort consisted of fewer than 700 healthy bone marrow donors. At the time of sampling, all cohort members were nominally healthy, though unrecorded immune exposures were likely present. The donor tested CMV seropositive and was one of the 289 seropositive cohort members. Every donor gave a peripheral blood sample, and the peripheral blood mononuclear cells from that sample were used for TCR beta sequencing. The Qiagen DNeasy Blood Extraction Kit was used to extract genomic DNA from the blood cell samples. Overall results and qualifications from the work: In an earlier analysis of some 640 of the donors, most TCR beta V segments were observed in productive rearrangements about 87% or about 30% of the time, broadly matching IMGT annotations. According to a later genetic analysis, donors in an Asian-associated ancestry cluster had fewer N-insertions in productive TCRs than the approximately 630-donor mean. Because HLA typing was missing for some donors at each locus, association tests included only the typed subset. The classifier was reported to diagnose cytomegalovirus status with high specificity and sensitivity in both the original and validation cohorts. In a later analysis, HLA-associated TCR beta chains were found to be more clonally expanded and to have lower generation probabilities than equally common non-associated chains. Most TCR sequences were seen in very few donors, while some public TCRs were found in many individuals. Linkage disequilibrium might explain the correlated functional status among segregating V segments, but an unknown experimental factor could not be ruled out. At a false discovery rate of 0.05, a later analysis linked 16,000 or so TCR beta sequences to specific HLA alleles. A later analysis found that TCR association rates varied across HLA loci, with DRB1 alleles showing the most associated TCRs and HLA-C alleles the fewest. A group of highly shared sequence variants was considered likely to be a technical artifact of the sequencing pipeline. V-gene and J-gene trimming of TCR beta chains was associated with a missense DCLRE1C variant in a later genetic analysis, and the association was replicated in an independent cohort. The study listed 150 to 200 TCR beta chains as associated with cytomegalovirus. When HLA alleles, especially DR and DQ, strongly co-occurred, attributing TCR associations to individual alleles was difficult. A further reported finding was that TCR beta sequences accurately predicted the HLA-A and HLA-B alleles for most subjects in the first cohort. Several of the top co-occurrence clusters appeared to be linked to parvovirus B19, influenza, CMV and Epstein-Barr virus, according to a later analysis. Roughly uniform sequencing depth across donors was assumed in presence/absence analyses, although this assumption may not hold. In vitro tests confirmed that a few of the cytomegalovirus-associated TCR beta chains recognize cytomegalovirus antigens. The 87-base-pair reads could not distinguish some IMGT-functional V segments, including TRBV6-2 and TRBV6-3, so those segments were excluded. A later analysis found that most CMV-associated TCR beta chains appeared HLA-restricted, with HLA associations seemingly driven largely by CMV exposure. For the cohort, immune exposure information was limited to CMV serostatus. Because counts were too low, about 15 rarely observed V segments, including chromosome 9 orphons, were left out of the earlier analysis of some 640 of the donors. The authors suggested that the approach could potentially be generalized to other disease states and immunological phenotypes. Only TCR beta chains were sequenced in this cohort, and the absence of alpha or paired-chain data limited detectable features.

The specimen sequenced was PBMCs. Rearrangement joined TRBV2 to TRBJ2-7; the junction holds 7 bases that match TRBD1. The source of this sequence is a woman in her twenties or thirties in good health and CMV-seropositive. The CDR3 here reads CASSEAGTEIIREYF. In nucleotides, the sequence is TGTGCCAGCAGTGAAGCCGGGACAGAGATAATACGAGAGTACTTC.